This T cell receptor (beta chain) was captured by sequencing in a study of cytomegalovirus exposure and HLA in healthy donors. Turning to the study itself: Earlier sequencing of 150 million to 200 million T cells yielded around 100 million unique TCR beta sequences.

The V end was cut by 2 bases, the J end by 5 bases, with 15 bases between. The CDR3 consists of 15 residues. Germline CDR1 and CDR2: MNHEY and SVGAGI. Donors had nominal health at sampling but likely had unrecorded immune exposures. This clone has a handful of counts. Its cognate antigen is unknown. The PCR used 60 Vbeta and 13 Jbeta primers. In the source study's methods: Around 80 million unique TCR beta chains, around 10 million of them shared, were counted by a later analysis. Some clones are missing from TCRdb's copy, which holds only in-frame ones; the method was immunoSEQ multiplex PCR. The DNA gave D and trimming, while V, J and clone size come from that table. The sample holds over 150,000 clones, roughly 76% seen once. Whole-study findings and limits: Cytomegalovirus association was listed for approximately 150 TCR beta chains.

This clonotype was sampled from a man aged 55 to 69 in good health and CMV-seronegative. The source material was PBMCs. The V and J genes are TRBV6-5 and TRBJ1-2; D not resolved. This CDR3 reads CASSYEGGVGYGYTF. For the CDR3, the DNA is TGTGCCAGCAGTTACGAAGGAGGAGTTGGGTATGGCTACACCTTC.